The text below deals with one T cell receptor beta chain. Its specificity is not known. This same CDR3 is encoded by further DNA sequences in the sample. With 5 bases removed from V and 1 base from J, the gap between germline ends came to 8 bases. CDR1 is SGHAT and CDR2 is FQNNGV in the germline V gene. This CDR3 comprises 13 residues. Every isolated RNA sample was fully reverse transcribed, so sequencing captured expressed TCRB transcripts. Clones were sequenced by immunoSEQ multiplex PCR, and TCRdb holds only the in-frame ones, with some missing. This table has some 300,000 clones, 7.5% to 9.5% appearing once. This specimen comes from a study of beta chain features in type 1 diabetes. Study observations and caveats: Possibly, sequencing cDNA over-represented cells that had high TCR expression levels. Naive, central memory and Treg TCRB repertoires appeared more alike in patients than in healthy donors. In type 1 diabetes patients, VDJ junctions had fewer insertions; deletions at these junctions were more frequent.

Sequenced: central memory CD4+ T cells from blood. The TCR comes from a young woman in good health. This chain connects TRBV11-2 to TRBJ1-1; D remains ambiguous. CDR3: CASSPGGNTEAFF. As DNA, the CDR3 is TGTGCCAGCAGCCCGGGCGGGAACACTGAAGCTTTCTTT.